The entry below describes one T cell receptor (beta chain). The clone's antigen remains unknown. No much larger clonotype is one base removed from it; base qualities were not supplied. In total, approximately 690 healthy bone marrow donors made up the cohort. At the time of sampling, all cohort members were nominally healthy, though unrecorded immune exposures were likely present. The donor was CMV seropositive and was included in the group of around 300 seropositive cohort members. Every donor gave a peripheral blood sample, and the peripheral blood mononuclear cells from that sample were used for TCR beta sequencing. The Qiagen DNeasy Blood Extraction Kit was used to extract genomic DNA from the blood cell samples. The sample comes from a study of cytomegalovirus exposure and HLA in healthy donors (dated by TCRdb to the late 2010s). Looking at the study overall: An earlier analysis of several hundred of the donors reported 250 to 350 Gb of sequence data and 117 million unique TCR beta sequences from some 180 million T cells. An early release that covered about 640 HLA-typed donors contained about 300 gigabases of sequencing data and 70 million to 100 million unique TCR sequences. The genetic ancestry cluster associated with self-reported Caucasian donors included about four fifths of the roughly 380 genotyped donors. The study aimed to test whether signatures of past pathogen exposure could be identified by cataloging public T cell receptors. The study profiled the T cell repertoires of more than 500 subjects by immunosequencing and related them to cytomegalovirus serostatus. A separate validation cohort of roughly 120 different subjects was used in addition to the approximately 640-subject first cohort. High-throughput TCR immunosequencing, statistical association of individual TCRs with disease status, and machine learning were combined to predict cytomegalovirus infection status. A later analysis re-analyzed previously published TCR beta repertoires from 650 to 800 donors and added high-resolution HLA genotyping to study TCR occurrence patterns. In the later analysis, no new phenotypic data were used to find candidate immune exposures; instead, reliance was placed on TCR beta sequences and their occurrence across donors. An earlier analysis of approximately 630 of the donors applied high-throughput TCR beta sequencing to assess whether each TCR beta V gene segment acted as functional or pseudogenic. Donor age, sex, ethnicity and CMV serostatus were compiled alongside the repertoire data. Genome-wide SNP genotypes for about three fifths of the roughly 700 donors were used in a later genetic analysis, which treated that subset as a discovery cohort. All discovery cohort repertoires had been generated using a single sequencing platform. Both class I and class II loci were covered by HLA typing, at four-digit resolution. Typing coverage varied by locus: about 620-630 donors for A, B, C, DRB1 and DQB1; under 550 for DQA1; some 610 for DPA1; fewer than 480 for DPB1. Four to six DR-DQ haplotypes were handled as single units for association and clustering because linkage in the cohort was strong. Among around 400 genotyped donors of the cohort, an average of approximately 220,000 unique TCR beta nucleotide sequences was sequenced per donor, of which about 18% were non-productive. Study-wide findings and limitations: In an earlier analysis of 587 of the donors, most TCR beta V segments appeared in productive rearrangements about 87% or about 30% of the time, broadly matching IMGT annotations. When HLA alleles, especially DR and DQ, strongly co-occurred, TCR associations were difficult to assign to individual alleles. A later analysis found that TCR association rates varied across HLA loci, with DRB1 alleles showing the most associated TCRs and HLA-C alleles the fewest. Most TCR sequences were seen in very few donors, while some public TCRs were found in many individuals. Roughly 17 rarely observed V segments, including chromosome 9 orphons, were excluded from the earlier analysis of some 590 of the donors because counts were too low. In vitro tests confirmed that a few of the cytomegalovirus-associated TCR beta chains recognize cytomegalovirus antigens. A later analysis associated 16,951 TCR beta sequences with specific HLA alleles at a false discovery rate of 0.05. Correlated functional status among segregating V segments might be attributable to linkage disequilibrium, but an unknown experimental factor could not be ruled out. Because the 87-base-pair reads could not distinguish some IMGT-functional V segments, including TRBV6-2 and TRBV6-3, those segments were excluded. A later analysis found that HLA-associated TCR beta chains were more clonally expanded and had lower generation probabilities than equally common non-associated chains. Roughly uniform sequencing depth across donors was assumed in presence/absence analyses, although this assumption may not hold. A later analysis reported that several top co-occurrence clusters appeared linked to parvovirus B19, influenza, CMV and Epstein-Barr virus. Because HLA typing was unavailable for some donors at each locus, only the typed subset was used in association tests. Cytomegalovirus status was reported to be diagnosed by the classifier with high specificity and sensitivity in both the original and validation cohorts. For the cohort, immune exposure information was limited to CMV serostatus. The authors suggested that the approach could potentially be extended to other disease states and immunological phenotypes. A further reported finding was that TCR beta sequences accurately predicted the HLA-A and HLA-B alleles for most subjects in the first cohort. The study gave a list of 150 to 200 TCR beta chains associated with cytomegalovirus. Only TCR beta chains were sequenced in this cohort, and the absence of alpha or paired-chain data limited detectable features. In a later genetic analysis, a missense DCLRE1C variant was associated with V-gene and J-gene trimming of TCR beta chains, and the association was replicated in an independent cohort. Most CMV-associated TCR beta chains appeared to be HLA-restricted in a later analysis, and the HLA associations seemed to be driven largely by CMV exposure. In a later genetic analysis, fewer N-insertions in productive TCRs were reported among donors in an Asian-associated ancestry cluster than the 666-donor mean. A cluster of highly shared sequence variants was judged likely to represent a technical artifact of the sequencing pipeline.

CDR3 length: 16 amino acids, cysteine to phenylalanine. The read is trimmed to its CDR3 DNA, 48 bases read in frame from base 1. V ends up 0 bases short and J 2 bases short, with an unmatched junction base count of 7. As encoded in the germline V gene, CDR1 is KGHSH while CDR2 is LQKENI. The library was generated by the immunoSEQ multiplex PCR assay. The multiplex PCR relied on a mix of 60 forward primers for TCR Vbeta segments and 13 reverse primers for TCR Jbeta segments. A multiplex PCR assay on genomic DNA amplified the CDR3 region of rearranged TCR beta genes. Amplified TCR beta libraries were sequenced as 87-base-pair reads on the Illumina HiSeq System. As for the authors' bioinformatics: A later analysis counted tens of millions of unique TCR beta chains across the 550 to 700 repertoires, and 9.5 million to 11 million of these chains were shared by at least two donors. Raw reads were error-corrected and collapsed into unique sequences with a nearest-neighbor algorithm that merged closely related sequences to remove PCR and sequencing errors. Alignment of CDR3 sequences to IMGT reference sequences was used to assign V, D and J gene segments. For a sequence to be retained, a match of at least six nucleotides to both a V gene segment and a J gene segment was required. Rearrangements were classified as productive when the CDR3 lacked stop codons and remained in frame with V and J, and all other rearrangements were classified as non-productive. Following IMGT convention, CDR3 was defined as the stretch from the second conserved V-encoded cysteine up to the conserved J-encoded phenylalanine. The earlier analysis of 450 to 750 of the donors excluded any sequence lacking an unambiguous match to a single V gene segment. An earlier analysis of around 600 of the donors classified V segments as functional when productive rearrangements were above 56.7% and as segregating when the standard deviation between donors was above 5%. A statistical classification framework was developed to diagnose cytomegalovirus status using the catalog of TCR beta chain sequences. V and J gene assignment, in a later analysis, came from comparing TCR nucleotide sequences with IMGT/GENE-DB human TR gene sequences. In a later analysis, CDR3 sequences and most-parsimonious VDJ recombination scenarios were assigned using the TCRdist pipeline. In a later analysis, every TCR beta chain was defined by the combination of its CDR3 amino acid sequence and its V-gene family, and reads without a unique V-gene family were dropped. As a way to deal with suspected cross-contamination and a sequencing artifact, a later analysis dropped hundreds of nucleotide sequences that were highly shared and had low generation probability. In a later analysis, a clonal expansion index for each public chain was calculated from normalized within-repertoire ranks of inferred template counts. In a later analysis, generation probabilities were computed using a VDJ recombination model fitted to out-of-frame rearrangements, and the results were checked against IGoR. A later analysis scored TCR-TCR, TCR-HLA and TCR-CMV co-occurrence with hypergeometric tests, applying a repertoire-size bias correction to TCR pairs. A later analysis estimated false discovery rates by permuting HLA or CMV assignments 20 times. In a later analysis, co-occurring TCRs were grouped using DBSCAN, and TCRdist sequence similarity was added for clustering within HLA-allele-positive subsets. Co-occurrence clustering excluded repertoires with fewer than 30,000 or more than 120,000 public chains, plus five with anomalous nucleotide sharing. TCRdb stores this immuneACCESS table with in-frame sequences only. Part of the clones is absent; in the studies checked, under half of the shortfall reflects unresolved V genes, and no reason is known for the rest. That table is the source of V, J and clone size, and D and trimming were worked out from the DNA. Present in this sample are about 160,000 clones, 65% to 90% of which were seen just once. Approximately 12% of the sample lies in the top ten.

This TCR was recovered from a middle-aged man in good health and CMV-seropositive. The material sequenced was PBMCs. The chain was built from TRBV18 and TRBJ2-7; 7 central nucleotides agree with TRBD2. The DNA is TGTGCCAGCTCACCACCGGGTCTAGCGGCCGCCTACGAGCAGTACTTC. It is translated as CASSPPGLAAAYEQYF.